The source of this TCR beta chain is a study of beta chain features in type 1 diabetes. Overall study findings and caveats: There was a moderate but significant shortening of TCRB CDR3s in all four CD4+ subsets of Type 1 diabetes patients. Patients and controls would be equally affected if PCR favored shorter templates. Reduced insertions and increased deletions marked VDJ junctions in type 1 diabetes patients.

CDR1 and CDR2 (germline): SGDLS, YYNGEE. CDR3 length: 16 residues. Unmatched junction bases numbered 6, after V lost 2 bases and J lost 7 bases. CD4+ naive, central memory, regulatory and stem cell-like memory subsets were isolated by sorting on CD45RO/CCR7/CD25/CD127/CD95/CD27. Expressed TCRB transcripts were sequenced, since all the RNA that had been isolated was reverse transcribed. Some clones are missing from TCRdb's copy, which holds only in-frame ones; the method was immunoSEQ multiplex PCR. Among approximately 730,000 clones, around 15% were seen once, and the ten largest hold less than 0.025%. This clone was seen more than once but under ten times. What it recognizes is unknown.

The origin of this receptor is a young man with type 1 diabetes. The chain has TRBV9 and TRBJ2-1, with 13 bases fitting TRBD2. Source material: naive CD4+ T cells from blood. The CDR3 nucleotides read TGTGCCAGCAGCGTGGGGACTAGCGGGGCGGGGAATGAGCAGTTCTTC. Amino acid sequence: CASSVGTSGAGNEQFF.